This TCR beta chain was recovered during a study of T cell responses to AZD1222 COVID-19 vaccine. Concerning this clone: Its antigen remains unidentified.

Libraries were prepared by immunoSEQ multiplex PCR; TCRdb keeps only in-frame clonotypes and omits some of them. The table has some 120,000 clones, 80% to 90% seen once. V trimming: 9 bases; J trimming: 4 bases; junction bases outside the gene matches: 23. The CDR3 totals 18 residues. CDR1 is SNHLY and CDR2 is FYNNEI in the germline V gene. Study results and caveats: Spike-specific TCRs gained breadth and depth after people received two AZD1222 doses.

Sequenced here: peripheral blood, sampled on day 0 of AZD1222 vaccination. This TCR was sampled from an adult in good health. The rearrangement uses TRBV2 and TRBJ2-7; 8 bases line up with TRBD1. The CDR3 here is CASSTLTTDRGRLYEQYF. In DNA form, the CDR3 reads TGTGCCAGTTCTACCCTAACAACCGACAGGGGACGACTTTACGAGCAGTACTTC.